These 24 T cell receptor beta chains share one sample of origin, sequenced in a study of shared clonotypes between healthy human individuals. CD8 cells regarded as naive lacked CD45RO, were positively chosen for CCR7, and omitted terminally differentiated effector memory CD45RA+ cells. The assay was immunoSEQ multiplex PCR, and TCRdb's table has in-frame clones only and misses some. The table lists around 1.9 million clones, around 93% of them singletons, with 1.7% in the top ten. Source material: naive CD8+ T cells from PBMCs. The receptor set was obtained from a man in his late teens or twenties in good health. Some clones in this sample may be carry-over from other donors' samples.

CDR3 amino acids: CASSLAGSGLGSTDTQYF. The CDR3 nucleotides are TGCGCCAGCAGCTTGGCCGGGTCAGGGCTCGGCAGCACAGATACGCAGTATTTT. The rearrangement links TRBV5-1 to TRBJ2-3, with TRBD1 as a possible D gene (5 bases). This CDR3 contains 18 residues. Trimming removed 0 bases from V and 0 bases from J, with 17 bases in between. Germline CDR1 is SGHRS and CDR2 is YFSETQ. Drawing the rest from reference TRBV5-1 and TRBJ2-3, the complete variable domain is KAGVTQTPRYLIKTRGQQVTLSCSPISGHRSVSWYQQTPGQGLQFLFEYFSETQRNKGNFPGRFSGRQFSNSRSEMNVSTLELGDSALYLCASSLAGSGLGSTDTQYFGPGTRLTVL.

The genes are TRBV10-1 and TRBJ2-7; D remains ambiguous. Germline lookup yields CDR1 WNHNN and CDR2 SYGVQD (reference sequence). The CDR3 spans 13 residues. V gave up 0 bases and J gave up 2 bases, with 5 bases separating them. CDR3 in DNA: TGCGCCAGCAGTGAGTCTGGGGCCTACGAGCAGTACTTC. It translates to CASSESGAYEQYF.

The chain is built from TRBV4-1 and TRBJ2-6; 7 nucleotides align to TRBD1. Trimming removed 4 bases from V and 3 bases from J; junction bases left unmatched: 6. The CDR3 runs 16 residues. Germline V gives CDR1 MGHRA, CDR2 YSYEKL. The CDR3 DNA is TGCGCCAGCAGCCGAGAGACAGGGATTGGGGCCAACGTCCTGACTTTC. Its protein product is CASSRETGIGANVLTF.

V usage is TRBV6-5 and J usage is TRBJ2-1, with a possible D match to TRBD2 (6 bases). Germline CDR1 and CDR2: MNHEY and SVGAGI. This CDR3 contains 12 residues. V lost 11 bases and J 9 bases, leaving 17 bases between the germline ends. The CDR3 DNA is TGTGCCTCGGGAGAAGGTTTCGCTGAGCAGTTCTTC. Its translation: CASGEGFAEQFF.

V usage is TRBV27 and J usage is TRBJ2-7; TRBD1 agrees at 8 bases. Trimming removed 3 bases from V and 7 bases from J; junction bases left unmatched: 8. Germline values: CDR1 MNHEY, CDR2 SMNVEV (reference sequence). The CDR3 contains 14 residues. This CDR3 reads CASSLGRGLWEQYF. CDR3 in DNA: TGTGCCAGCAGTTTGGGCAGGGGGCTTTGGGAGCAGTACTTC.

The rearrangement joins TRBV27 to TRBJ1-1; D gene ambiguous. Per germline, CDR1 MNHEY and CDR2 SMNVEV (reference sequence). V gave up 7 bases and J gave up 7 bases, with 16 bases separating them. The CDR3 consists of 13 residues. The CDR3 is CASKTGDSLEAFF. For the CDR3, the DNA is TGTGCCAGCAAGACGGGAGACTCGCTTGAAGCTTTCTTT.

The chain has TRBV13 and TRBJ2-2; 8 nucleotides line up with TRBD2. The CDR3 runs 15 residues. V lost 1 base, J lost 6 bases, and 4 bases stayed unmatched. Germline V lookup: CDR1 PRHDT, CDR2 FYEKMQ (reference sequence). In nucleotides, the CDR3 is TGTGCCAGCAGCTTAGCGGGGGGGCGCCCCGGGGAGCTGTTTTTT. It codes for CASSLAGGRPGELFF.

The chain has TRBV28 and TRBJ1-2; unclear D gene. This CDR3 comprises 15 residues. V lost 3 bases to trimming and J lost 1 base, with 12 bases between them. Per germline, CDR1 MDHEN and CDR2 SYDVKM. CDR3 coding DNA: TGTGCCAGCAGTTTGGAGGCGGAGATTAACTATGGCTACACCTTC. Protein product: CASSLEAEINYGYTF.

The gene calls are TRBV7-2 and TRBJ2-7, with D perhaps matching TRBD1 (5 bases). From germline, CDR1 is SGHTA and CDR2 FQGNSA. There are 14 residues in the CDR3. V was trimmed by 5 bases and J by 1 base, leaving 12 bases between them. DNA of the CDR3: TGTGCCAGCAGCGCCGACAGCTTTTCCTACGAGCAGTACTTC. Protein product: CASSADSFSYEQYF.

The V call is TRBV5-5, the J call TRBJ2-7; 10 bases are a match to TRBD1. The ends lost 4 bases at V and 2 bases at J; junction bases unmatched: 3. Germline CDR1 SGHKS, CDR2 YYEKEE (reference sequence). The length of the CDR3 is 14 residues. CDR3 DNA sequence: TGTGCCAGCAGCCCAGGGACAGGGGCCTACGAGCAGTACTTC. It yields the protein CASSPGTGAYEQYF. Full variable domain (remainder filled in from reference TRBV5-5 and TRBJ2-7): DAGVTQSPTHLIKTRGQQVTLRCSPISGHKSVSWYQQVLGQGPQFIFQYYEKEERGRGNFPDRFSARQFPNYSSELNVNALLLGDSALYLCASSPGTGAYEQYFGPGTRLTVT.

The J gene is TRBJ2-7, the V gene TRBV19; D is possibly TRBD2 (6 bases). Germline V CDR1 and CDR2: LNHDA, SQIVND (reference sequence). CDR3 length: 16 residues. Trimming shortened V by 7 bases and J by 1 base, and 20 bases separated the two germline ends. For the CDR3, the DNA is TGTGCCAGTACCCCGTCGGGGACTTACTCATCCTACGAGCAGTACTTC. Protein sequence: CASTPSGTYSSYEQYF.

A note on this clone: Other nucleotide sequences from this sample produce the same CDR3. CDR3 loop: CASSYNPGETQYF. DNA for the CDR3: TGTGCCAGCAGTTACAACCCGGGCGAGACCCAGTACTTC. This sequence joins TRBV6-5 and TRBJ2-5; no clear D. Germline CDR1 and CDR2: MNHEY and SVGAGI. The V gene lost 2 bases and the J gene lost 5 bases, with 9 bases spanning the gap. CDR3 length: 13 residues.

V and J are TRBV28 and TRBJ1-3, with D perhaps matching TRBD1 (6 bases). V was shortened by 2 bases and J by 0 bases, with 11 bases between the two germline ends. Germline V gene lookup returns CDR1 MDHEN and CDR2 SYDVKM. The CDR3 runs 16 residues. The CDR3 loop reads CASSLVDSISGNTIYF. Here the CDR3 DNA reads TGTGCCAGCAGTTTAGTGGACAGCATCTCTGGAAACACCATATATTTT. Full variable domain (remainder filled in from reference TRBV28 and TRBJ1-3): DVKVTQSSRYLVKRTGEKVFLECVQDMDHENMFWYRQDPGLGLRLIYFSYDVKMKEKGDIPEGYSVSREKKERFSLILESASTNQTSMYLCASSLVDSISGNTIYFGEGSWLTVV.

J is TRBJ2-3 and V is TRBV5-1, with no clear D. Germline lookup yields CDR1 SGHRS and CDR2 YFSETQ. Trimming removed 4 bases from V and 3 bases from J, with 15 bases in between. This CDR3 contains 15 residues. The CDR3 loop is CASSVSSGVTDTQYF. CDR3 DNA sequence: TGCGCCAGCAGCGTTTCTTCGGGCGTAACAGATACGCAGTATTTT.

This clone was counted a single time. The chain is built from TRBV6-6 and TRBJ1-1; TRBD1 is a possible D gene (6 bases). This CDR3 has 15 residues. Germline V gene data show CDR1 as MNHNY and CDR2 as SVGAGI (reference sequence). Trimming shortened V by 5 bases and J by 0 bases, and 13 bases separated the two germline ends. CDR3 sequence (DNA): TGTGCCAGCAGTCCGAGCAGGGGTATGAACACTGAAGCTTTCTTT. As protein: CASSPSRGMNTEAFF.

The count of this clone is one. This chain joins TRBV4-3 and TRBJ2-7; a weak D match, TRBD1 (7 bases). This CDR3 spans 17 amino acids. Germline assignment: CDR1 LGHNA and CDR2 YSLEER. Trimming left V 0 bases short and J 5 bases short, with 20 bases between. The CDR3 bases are TGCGCCAGCAGCCAAGATAAGAAGCAGGGGGGAGGCGACGAGCAGTACTTC. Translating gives CASSQDKKQGGGDEQYF.

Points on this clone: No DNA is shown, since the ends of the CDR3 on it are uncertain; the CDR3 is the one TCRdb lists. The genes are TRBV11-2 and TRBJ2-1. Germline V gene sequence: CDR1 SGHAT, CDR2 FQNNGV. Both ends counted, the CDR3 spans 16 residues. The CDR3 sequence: CASSSSDGSSYNEQFF.

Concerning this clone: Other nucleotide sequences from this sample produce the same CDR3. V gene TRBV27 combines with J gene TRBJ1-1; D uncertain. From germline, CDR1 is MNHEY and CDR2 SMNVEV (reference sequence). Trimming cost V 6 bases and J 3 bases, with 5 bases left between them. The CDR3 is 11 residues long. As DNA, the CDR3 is TGTGCCAGCAGACGGGACACTGAAGCTTTCTTT. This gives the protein CASRRDTEAFF.

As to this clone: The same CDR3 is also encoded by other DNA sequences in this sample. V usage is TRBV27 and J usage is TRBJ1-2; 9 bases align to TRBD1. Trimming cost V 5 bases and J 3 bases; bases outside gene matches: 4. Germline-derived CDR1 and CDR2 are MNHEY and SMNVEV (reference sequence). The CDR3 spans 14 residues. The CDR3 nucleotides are TGTGCCAGCAGTCCGGACAGGGGCTACTATGGCTACACCTTC. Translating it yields CASSPDRGYYGYTF.

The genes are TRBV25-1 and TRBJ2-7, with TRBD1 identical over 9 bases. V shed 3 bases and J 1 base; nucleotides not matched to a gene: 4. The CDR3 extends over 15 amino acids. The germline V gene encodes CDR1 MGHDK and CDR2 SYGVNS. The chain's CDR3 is CASSDRQGVSYEQYF. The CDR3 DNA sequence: TGTGCCAGCAGTGATCGACAGGGGGTGTCCTACGAGCAGTACTTC.

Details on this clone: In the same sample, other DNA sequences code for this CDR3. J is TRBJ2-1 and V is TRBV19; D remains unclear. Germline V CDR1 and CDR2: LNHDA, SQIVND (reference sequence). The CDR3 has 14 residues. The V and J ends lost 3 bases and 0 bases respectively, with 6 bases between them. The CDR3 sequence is CASSIAHSYNEQFF. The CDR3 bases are TGTGCCAGTAGTATCGCGCACTCCTACAATGAGCAGTTCTTC.

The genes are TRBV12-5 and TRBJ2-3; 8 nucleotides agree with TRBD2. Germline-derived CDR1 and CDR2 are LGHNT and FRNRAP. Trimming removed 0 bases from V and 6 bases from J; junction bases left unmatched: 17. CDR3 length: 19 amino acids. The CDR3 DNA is TGTGCTAGTGGTTTGGTAGCTTTCGCAGGGACTAGAGTAGGCGATACGCAGTATTTT. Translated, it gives CASGLVAFAGTRVGDTQYF.

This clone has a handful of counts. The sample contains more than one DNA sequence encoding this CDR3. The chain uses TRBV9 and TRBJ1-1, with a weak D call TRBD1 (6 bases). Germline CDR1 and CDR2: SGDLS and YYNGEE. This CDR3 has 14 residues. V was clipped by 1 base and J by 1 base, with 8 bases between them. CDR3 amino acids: CASSVSRGNTEAFF. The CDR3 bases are TGTGCCAGCAGCGTAAGCAGGGGGAACACTGAAGCTTTCTTT.

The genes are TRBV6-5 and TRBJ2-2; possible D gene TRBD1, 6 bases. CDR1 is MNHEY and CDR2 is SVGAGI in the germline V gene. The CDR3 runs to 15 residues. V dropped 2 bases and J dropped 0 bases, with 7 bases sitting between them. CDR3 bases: TGTGCCAGCAGTTACGGGGACACGAACACCGGGGAGCTGTTTTTT. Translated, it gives CASSYGDTNTGELFF.